A single sample gave rise to the 10 T cell receptor beta chains below, sequenced in a study of cytomegalovirus exposure and HLA in healthy donors. PCR employed 60 Vbeta and 13 Jbeta primers. Clones were read by immunoSEQ multiplex PCR, and TCRdb kept only the in-frame ones, dropping some. The table has about 150,000 clones, 65% to 85% seen once. Sequencing input: PBMCs. Receptor source: a woman aged 40 to 50 in good health and CMV-seropositive.

This chain joins TRBV5-5 and TRBJ2-5; 12 bases fit TRBD2. This CDR3 has 16 residues. CDR1 is SGHKS and CDR2 is YYEKEE in the germline V gene (reference sequence). Unmatched junction bases numbered 5, after V lost 4 bases and J lost 1 base. Here the CDR3 reads CASSLGLAGPQETQYF. In nucleotides, the CDR3 is TGTGCCAGCAGCCTAGGACTAGCGGGGCCCCAAGAGACCCAGTACTTC.

This clone has just one count. This rearrangement joins TRBV5-1 to TRBJ1-1; D is possibly TRBD1 (6 bases). The CDR3 consists of 13 residues. Trimming left V 4 bases short and J 5 bases short, with 12 bases between. Germline values: CDR1 SGHRS, CDR2 YFSETQ. The CDR3 DNA reads as TGCGCCAGCAGCCAAACCGACAGGACTGAAGCTTTCTTT. Its translation: CASSQTDRTEAFF.

The chain has TRBV5-1 and TRBJ2-5; 7 bases agree with TRBD2. The CDR3 has 14 amino acids. V lost 1 base to trimming and J lost 2 bases; unmatched junction nucleotides: 2. In germline, CDR1 is SGHRS, CDR2 YFSETQ. For the CDR3, the DNA is TGCGCCAGCAGCTTGAGGCGGGGGCAAGAGACCCAGTACTTC. Protein product: CASSLRRGQETQYF. Complete variable domain (other parts from reference TRBV5-1 and TRBJ2-5): KAGVTQTPRYLIKTRGQQVTLSCSPISGHRSVSWYQQTPGQGLQFLFEYFSETQRNKGNFPGRFSGRQFSNSRSEMNVSTLELGDSALYLCASSLRRGQETQYFGPGTRLLVL.

The chain has TRBV27 and TRBJ1-5, with D unresolved. The CDR3 has 15 residues. V was clipped by 2 bases and J by 0 bases, with 8 bases between them. In germline, CDR1 is MNHEY, CDR2 SMNVEV (reference sequence). CDR3 sequence: CASSLVGYSNQPQHF. DNA for the CDR3: TGTGCCAGCAGTTTAGTCGGGTATAGCAATCAGCCCCAGCATTTT.

This chain uses TRBV27 with TRBJ2-1; 10 nucleotides agree with TRBD2. Trimming removed 4 bases from V and 7 bases from J; junction bases left unmatched: 1. This CDR3 spans 13 amino acids. Germline V gene lookup returns CDR1 MNHEY and CDR2 SMNVEV (reference sequence). CDR3 in amino acids: CASSWGLANEQFF. The CDR3 region has the DNA TGTGCCAGCAGTTGGGGACTAGCGAATGAGCAGTTCTTC.

The V gene is TRBV5-6, the J gene TRBJ1-5, with 9 bases matching TRBD1. V was clipped by 2 bases and J by 2 bases; unmatched bases: 2. The germline V gene has CDR1 SGHDT and CDR2 YYEEEE. The CDR3 has 15 residues. In nucleotides, the CDR3 is TGTGCCAGCAGCTTTTGGGACAGGGGCAATCAGCCCCAGCATTTT. Translating gives CASSFWDRGNQPQHF.

This clone appeared a few times. The germline gene is not matched at one end of the junction; a read error may be the cause. The V and J genes are TRBV5-1 and TRBJ1-2, with D hard to call. CDR1 and CDR2 from the germline V gene are SGHRS and YFSETQ. The CDR3 consists of 11 residues. CDR3 in amino acids: CASSLGEFKAF. CDR3 in DNA: TGCGCCAGCAGCTTGGGGGAGTTTAAGGCCTTC.

The chain employs TRBV6-1 and TRBJ1-2, with TRBD1 matching 9 bases. The germline CDR1 and CDR2 sequences are MNHNS and SASEGT. V lost 6 bases and J lost 2; bases outside the gene matches: 1. This CDR3 is 13 amino acids long. Here the CDR3 DNA reads TGTGCCAGCAGCGGACAGGGGAACTATGGCTACACCTTC. It translates to CASSGQGNYGYTF.

The rearrangement uses TRBV30 and TRBJ2-1; D remains ambiguous. The CDR3 contains 15 residues. Germline values: CDR1 GTSNPN, CDR2 SVGIG (reference sequence). Trimming took 2 bases from V and 3 from J, leaving 14 bases between them. CDR3 nucleotides: TGTGCCTGGAGTACTTTCGCGAAGAACTACAATGAGCAGTTCTTC. This translates into CAWSTFAKNYNEQFF. Full variable domain (rest looked up from reference TRBV30 and TRBJ2-1): SQTIHQWPATLVQPVGSPLSLECTVEGTSNPNLYWYRQAAGRGLQLLFYSVGIGQISSEVPQNLSASRPQDRQFILSSKKLLLSDSGFYLCAWSTFAKNYNEQFFGPGTRLTVL.

This chain links TRBV7-8 with TRBJ1-2, with a possible D match to TRBD1 (5 bases). CDR1 is SGHVS, CDR2 FQNEAQ, per germline. Trimming stripped 5 bases from V and 4 bases from J, with 14 bases between. CDR3 length: 14 residues. CDR3: CASSPGGSFYGYTF. CDR3 nucleotide sequence: TGTGCCAGCAGCCCGGGGGGGTCCTTCTATGGCTACACCTTC.